Below are 30 T cell receptor beta chains sequenced from a single sample in a study of CD4 T cells in relation to SARS-CoV-2 and coronaviruses. Before the COVID-19 pandemic, during about 2010-2018, CD4+ T cells were taken from unexposed donors. After roughly ten days of culture, CD4+ T cells were isolated. Measured with immunoSEQ multiplex PCR; TCRdb has only the in-frame clones, and not every one. This sample has 20,000 to 25,000 clones, with 70% to 80% found just once. Their specific antigens are unknown. The specimen was CD4+ T cells from PBMCs, cultured in vitro. These receptors were obtained from a human donor in good health.

This clone was seen once. J is TRBJ2-6 and V is TRBV28; 12 bases are a match to TRBD1. The germline CDR1 and CDR2 sequences are MDHEN and SYDVKM. There are 15 residues in the CDR3. Germline trimming cut 10 bases from V and 2 bases from J; bases unmatched to any gene: 3. CDR3 coding DNA: TGTGCCACGGGACAGGGGGCGACTGGGGCCAACGTCCTGACTTTC. Protein product: CATGQGATGANVLTF. Combining the CDR3 with reference TRBV28 and TRBJ2-6 gives the whole variable domain DVKVTQSSRYLVKRTGEKVFLECVQDMDHENMFWYRQDPGLGLRLIYFSYDVKMKEKGDIPEGYSVSREKKERFSLILESASTNQTSMYLCATGQGATGANVLTFGAGSRLTVL.

This chain uses TRBV24-1 with TRBJ2-5; TRBD2 is a possible D gene (7 bases). This CDR3 comprises 14 residues. Germline CDR1 is KGHDR and CDR2 is SFDVKD. The ends were cut back, 5 bases at V and 4 bases at J, with 13 bases in the middle. This chain's CDR3 is CATSVRGGTETQYF. The CDR3 DNA reads TGTGCCACCAGTGTGAGGGGGGGTACAGAGACCCAGTACTTC.

The chain links TRBV30 to TRBJ2-3, with 9 bases lining up with TRBD2. CDR1 is GTSNPN and CDR2 is SVGIG in the germline V gene (reference sequence). Trimming took 1 base from V and 0 from J; bases not matched to a gene: 2. The CDR3 is 15 residues long. This CDR3 reads CAWSATSGSTDTQYF. Written as DNA, the CDR3 is TGTGCCTGGAGTGCGACTAGCGGTAGCACAGATACGCAGTATTTT.

The chain carries TRBV29-1 and TRBJ2-7, with D perhaps TRBD2 (6 bases). The CDR3 is made up of 13 amino acids. In germline, CDR1 is SQVTM, CDR2 ANQGSEA. The CDR3, as DNA: TGCAGTGTATCCCCGCTGACGGAGGGCGAGCAGTACTTC. Translating gives CSVSPLTEGEQYF.

The table lists this clone with a count of one. The V and J genes are TRBV7-2 and TRBJ1-1; D ambiguous. Germline-derived CDR1 and CDR2 are SGHTA and FQGNSA. The CDR3 consists of 13 residues. V was clipped by 3 bases and J by 6 bases, with 11 bases between them. This chain's CDR3 is CASSFTTDSEAFF. CDR3 nucleotides: TGTGCCAGCAGCTTCACAACAGATTCTGAAGCTTTCTTT. Looking up the rest from reference TRBV7-2 and TRBJ1-1 gives the full variable domain: GAGVSQSPSNKVTEKGKDVELRCDPISGHTALYWYRQSLGQGLEFLIYFQGNSAPDKSGLPSDRFSAERTGGSVSTLTIQRTQQEDSAVYLCASSFTTDSEAFFGQGTRLTVV.

The chain is built from TRBV15 and TRBJ2-1; 8 bases are shared with TRBD2. The CDR3 covers 17 residues. Germline-derived CDR1 and CDR2 are LNHNV and YYDKDF (reference sequence). Germline trimming cut 5 bases from V and 6 bases from J; bases unmatched to any gene: 15. The CDR3 spells CATSGREGGGRINEQFF. DNA of the CDR3: TGTGCCACCAGCGGCCGGGAGGGTGGCGGGAGGATCAATGAGCAGTTCTTC.

This chain joins TRBV7-6 and TRBJ2-2; 11 bases line up with TRBD2. Germline V lookup: CDR1 SGHVS, CDR2 FNYEAQ. The V segment lost 5 bases and the J segment 4 bases; nucleotides outside the gene matches: 6. There are 16 residues in the CDR3. The CDR3 is CASSLLAGGPTGELFF. CDR3 in DNA: TGTGCCAGCAGCCTCTTAGCGGGAGGGCCCACCGGGGAGCTGTTTTTT. Looking up the rest from reference TRBV7-6 and TRBJ2-2 gives the full variable domain: GAGVSQSPRYKVTKRGQDVALRCDPISGHVSLYWYRQALGQGPEFLTYFNYEAQQDKSGLPNDRFSAERPEGSISTLTIQRTEQRDSAMYRCASSLLAGGPTGELFFGEGSRLTVL.

The chain has TRBV10-1 and TRBJ2-2; a possible D gene is TRBD1 (5 bases). CDR1 is WNHNN, CDR2 SYGVQD, per germline (reference sequence). This CDR3 spans 14 amino acids. V was shortened by 3 bases and J by 3 bases, with 8 bases between the two germline ends. CDR3 sequence: CASSDRADTGELFF. DNA for the CDR3: TGCGCCAGCAGTGACAGGGCGGACACCGGGGAGCTGTTTTTT.

The chain carries TRBV19 and TRBJ1-2; D uncertain. V lost 2 bases to trimming and J lost 4 bases, with 11 bases between them. The germline CDR1 and CDR2 sequences are LNHDA and SQIVND (reference sequence). CDR3 length: 14 amino acids. The CDR3 DNA sequence: TGTGCCAGTAGTATACTAGGGCCTGCCTATGGCTACACCTTC. It specifies CASSILGPAYGYTF. Full variable domain (remainder filled in from reference TRBV19 and TRBJ1-2): DGGITQSPKYLFRKEGQNVTLSCEQNLNHDAMYWYRQDPGQGLRLIYYSQIVNDFQKGDIAEGYSVSREKKESFPLTVTSAQKNPTAFYLCASSILGPAYGYTFGSGTRLTVV.

A few counts support this clone. The CDR3 sequence: CASSLGPGQGGYTF. As DNA, the CDR3 is TGTGCCAGCAGCTTAGGTCCGGGACAGGGGGGCTACACCTTC. V gene TRBV13 combines with J gene TRBJ1-2; 10 positions agree with TRBD1. V trimming: 0 bases; J trimming: 8 bases; junction bases outside the gene matches: 3. CDR1 is PRHDT and CDR2 is FYEKMQ in the germline V gene (reference sequence). The CDR3 has 14 amino acids.

This chain uses TRBV5-1 with TRBJ2-1; 7 bases line up with TRBD2. The germline V gene has CDR1 SGHRS and CDR2 YFSETQ. V lost 1 base and J lost 5; bases outside the gene matches: 6. The CDR3 is 15 residues long. CDR3: CASSLIAGENNEQFF. CDR3 nucleotide sequence: TGCGCCAGCAGCTTGATTGCGGGGGAAAACAATGAGCAGTTCTTC.

The chain employs TRBV30 and TRBJ2-5, with unresolved D. This CDR3 region has 13 residues. Germline CDR1 is GTSNPN and CDR2 is SVGIG (reference sequence). Trimming took off 1 base at V and 5 bases at J, with 11 bases between the two ends. The CDR3 sequence is CAWSGLLGETQYF. DNA of the CDR3: TGTGCCTGGAGTGGCTTACTGGGGGAGACCCAGTACTTC.

The CDR3 DNA reads TGTGCCAGCAGCCAAGCGGCTAGCGGGAGTGATACGCAGTATTTT. The encoded protein is CASSQAASGSDTQYF. The chain couples TRBV3-1 (or the pseudogene TRBV3-2) to TRBJ2-3, with 10 bases lining up with TRBD2. Germline V CDR1 and CDR2: LGHDT, YNNKEL (reference sequence). Trimming took 1 base from V and 6 from J; bases not matched to a gene: 4. The CDR3 loop spans 15 amino acids.

The gene calls are TRBV6-2 or TRBV6-3 and TRBJ1-2, with TRBD1 matching over 7 bases. The V segment lost 5 bases and the J segment 4 bases; nucleotides outside the gene matches: 7. Germline V CDR1 and CDR2: MNHEY, SVGEGT. The CDR3 runs 14 residues. CDR3 in DNA: TGTGCCAGCAGTAAATTCCGGGACAGCTATGGCTACACCTTC. It specifies CASSKFRDSYGYTF.

J is TRBJ1-2 and V is TRBV5-1, with 9 bases that match TRBD1. The CDR3 is 14 residues long. CDR1 is SGHRS and CDR2 is YFSETQ in the germline V gene. With V trimmed by 2 bases and J by 8 bases, 7 bases remained unmatched. The CDR3 coding sequence is TGCGCCAGCAGCTTCAATGGACAGGGGAAAGGCTACACCTTC. It is translated as CASSFNGQGKGYTF.

The chain has TRBV6-5 and TRBJ2-3; D gene uncertain. Between the trimmed V and J ends, which lost 0 bases and 7 bases, there was a span of 8 bases. Germline V lookup: CDR1 MNHEY, CDR2 SVGAGI. CDR3 length equals 13 residues. In nucleotides, the CDR3 is TGTGCCAGCAGTTACTCCGGGTCTCATACGCAGTATTTT. Protein product: CASSYSGSHTQYF.

This sequence joins TRBV29-1 and TRBJ2-1, with TRBD1 matching 10 bases. The CDR3 spans 16 residues. After removal of 3 bases from V and 1 base from J, the junction contained 6 bases not matched to a gene. Germline CDR1 is SQVTM and CDR2 is ANQGSEA. The chain's CDR3 is CSVDRTGGMSYNEQFF. The DNA of the CDR3 is TGCAGCGTTGACCGGACAGGGGGTATGTCCTACAATGAGCAGTTCTTC.

V is TRBV7-9 and J is TRBJ1-4; 7 bases line up with TRBD1. The V and J ends lost 5 bases and 2 bases, in that order; junction bases with no gene match: 5. The germline V gene has CDR1 SEHNR and CDR2 FQNEAQ (reference sequence). The CDR3 runs to 15 residues. The DNA of the CDR3 is TGTGCCAGCAGCCGCGGGACAGCCACTAATGAAAAACTGTTTTTT. The encoded protein is CASSRGTATNEKLFF.

The chain has TRBV19 and TRBJ2-3; 10 nucleotides agree with TRBD2. This CDR3 region has 15 residues. Looked up from germline, CDR1 is LNHDA and CDR2 is SQIVND (reference sequence). The J segment lost 4 bases and the V segment lost 3 bases, leaving 4 bases of the junction unmatched. The CDR3 nucleotides are TGTGCCAGTAGTATGGAGCGGGAGGGCCCAGATACGCAGTATTTT. Encoded protein: CASSMEREGPDTQYF.

The rearrangement uses TRBV6-2 or TRBV6-3 and TRBJ1-1; 7 bases are shared with TRBD1. The germline V gene has CDR1 MNHEY and CDR2 SVGEGT. V lost 0 bases and J lost 1; bases outside the gene matches: 8. The CDR3 runs 17 residues. CDR3 loop: CASSYSTAGTANTEAFF. Written as DNA, the CDR3 is TGTGCCAGCAGTTACTCCACCGCCGGGACAGCGAACACTGAAGCTTTCTTT.

The CDR3 DNA reads TGTGCCAGCTCACCCGAATACTCAGGGATCAATCAGCCCCAGCATTTT. Translation: CASSPEYSGINQPQHF. The V gene is TRBV18, the J gene TRBJ1-5; TRBD1 might be the D (5 bases). Looked up from germline, CDR1 is KGHSH and CDR2 is LQKENI. The CDR3 runs 16 residues. Trimming took off 3 bases at V and 3 bases at J, with 15 bases between the two ends. Together with reference TRBV18 and TRBJ1-5, the CDR3 gives the full variable domain: NAGVMQNPRHLVRRRGQEARLRCSPMKGHSHVYWYRQLPEEGLKFMVYLQKENIIDESGMPKERFSAEFPKEGPSILRIQQVVRGDSAAYFCASSPEYSGINQPQHFGDGTRLSIL.

The J gene is TRBJ1-2, the V gene TRBV28; TRBD1 is a possible D gene (5 bases). The CDR3 covers 13 residues. CDR1 and CDR2 (germline): MDHEN, SYDVKM. Trimming stripped 10 bases from V and 1 base from J, with 13 bases between. The CDR3 protein is CATRAENNYGYTF. The CDR3 coding sequence is TGTGCCACCAGGGCAGAGAATAACTATGGCTACACCTTC.

The V and J genes are TRBV24-1 and TRBJ2-2; 7 positions agree with TRBD1. V trimming: 7 bases; J trimming: 0 bases; junction bases outside the gene matches: 1. Germline CDR1 and CDR2: KGHDR and SFDVKD. This CDR3 is 14 amino acids long. The CDR3 nucleotides read TGTGCCACCAGACAGGGGCCGAACACCGGGGAGCTGTTTTTT. Translating gives CATRQGPNTGELFF.

The rearrangement links TRBV5-1 to TRBJ2-3; 11 nucleotides line up with TRBD2. CDR3 length: 16 residues. Trimming at V came to 2 bases and at J to 2 bases, leaving 4 bases not matched to a gene. Germline-derived CDR1 and CDR2 are SGHRS and YFSETQ. CDR3 region: CASSFLAGGLTDTQYF. The CDR3 DNA reads as TGCGCCAGCAGCTTTCTAGCGGGAGGCCTCACAGATACGCAGTATTTT.

The chain employs TRBV12-5 and TRBJ1-2; D gene ambiguous. This CDR3 is built from 16 residues. Trimming removed 0 bases at V and 7 bases at J, with 18 bases between. CDR1 is LGHNT, CDR2 FRNRAP, per germline. The CDR3 spells CASGLVPPAGPRGYTF. CDR3 nucleotide sequence: TGTGCTAGTGGTTTGGTACCCCCCGCTGGGCCGCGTGGCTACACCTTC.

This sequence joins TRBV7-8 and TRBJ2-7, with D possibly matching TRBD1 (6 bases). Between the trimmed V and J ends, which lost 8 bases and 0 bases, there was a span of 17 bases. CDR1 is SGHVS and CDR2 is FQNEAQ in the germline V gene. The CDR3 extends over 15 amino acids. The CDR3 is CASGMRWDNSYEQYF. CDR3 nucleotides: TGTGCCAGCGGTATGAGATGGGACAACTCCTACGAGCAGTACTTC.

This chain uses TRBV18 with TRBJ1-6, with a tentative D call TRBD1 (5 bases). CDR3 length: 14 amino acids. Germline V gene lookup returns CDR1 KGHSH and CDR2 LQKENI. Trimming stripped 3 bases from V and 5 bases from J, with 8 bases between. The CDR3 here is CASSPGQNNSPLHF. The CDR3 DNA sequence: TGTGCCAGCTCACCCGGACAAAATAATTCACCCCTCCACTTT.

The chain joins TRBV19 to TRBJ1-3, with D uncertain. Between the trimmed V and J ends, which lost 8 bases and 3 bases, there was a span of 11 bases. The CDR3 spans 13 residues. The germline V gene has CDR1 LNHDA and CDR2 SQIVND (reference sequence). In DNA form, the CDR3 reads TGTGCCAGTGAGGACGGGCGTGGAAACACCATATATTTT. Encoded protein: CASEDGRGNTIYF. Drawing the rest from reference TRBV19 and TRBJ1-3, the complete variable domain is DGGITQSPKYLFRKEGQNVTLSCEQNLNHDAMYWYRQDPGQGLRLIYYSQIVNDFQKGDIAEGYSVSREKKESFPLTVTSAQKNPTAFYLCASEDGRGNTIYFGEGSWLTVV.

In this sample, this clone turned up once. The rearrangement links TRBV7-3 to TRBJ2-7; 7 bases are shared with TRBD2. From germline, CDR1 is SGHTA and CDR2 FQGTGA. The CDR3 contains 15 residues. V lost 2 bases to trimming and J lost 0 bases; unmatched junction nucleotides: 4. CDR3 sequence reads: CASSLGAGSSYEQYF. In nucleotides, the CDR3 is TGTGCCAGCAGCTTAGGAGCGGGGAGCTCCTACGAGCAGTACTTC.

This chain connects TRBV5-5 to TRBJ2-7; no reliable D call. V was clipped by 7 bases and J by 3 bases, with 20 bases between them. The CDR3 sequence is 15 residues long. Germline CDR1 is SGHKS and CDR2 is YYEKEE (reference sequence). The CDR3 region has the DNA TGTGCCAGCGGCATCCCCCGGGCAAGAAACTACGAGCAGTACTTC. It yields the protein CASGIPRARNYEQYF.